The 18 T cell receptor beta chains listed next were all sequenced from one sample in a study of Ad26.COV2.S vaccination and SARS-CoV-2 variants. Measured with immunoSEQ multiplex PCR; TCRdb has only the in-frame clones, and not every one. Seen here are about 94,000 clones, more than 70% observed once, and the top ten hold about 17%. This material consisted of peripheral blood, taken after recovery from COVID-19. These receptors all stem from a human donor who had recovered from COVID-19.

The chain carries TRBV7-2 and TRBJ2-7; 7 positions match TRBD1. The CDR3 is 14 residues long. J was trimmed by 0 bases and V by 5 bases; bases with no gene match: 4. Germline loops: CDR1 SGHTA, CDR2 FQGNSA. The CDR3 reads CASSLQGDSYEQYF. DNA of the CDR3: TGTGCCAGCAGCCTTCAGGGGGACTCCTACGAGCAGTACTTC. Supplemented by reference TRBV7-2 and TRBJ2-7, the full variable domain reads GAGVSQSPSNKVTEKGKDVELRCDPISGHTALYWYRQSLGQGLEFLIYFQGNSAPDKSGLPSDRFSAERTGGSVSTLTIQRTQQEDSAVYLCASSLQGDSYEQYFGPGTRLTVT.

The CDR3 loop is CASRMAGSSHNEQFF. CDR3 sequence (DNA): TGCGCCAGCAGAATGGCGGGCTCGTCCCACAATGAGCAGTTCTTC. V is TRBV4-1 and J is TRBJ2-1, with a tentative D call TRBD2 (5 bases). V lost 6 bases and J 5 bases, leaving 17 bases between the germline ends. This CDR3 spans 15 amino acids. The V gene's germline CDR1 is MGHRA and CDR2 YSYEKL.

There are a few counts of this clone. This chain connects TRBV7-2 to TRBJ2-1; D ambiguous. The CDR3 sequence is 14 residues long. V was trimmed by 1 base and J by 9 bases, leaving 13 bases between them. Germline-derived CDR1 and CDR2 are SGHTA and FQGNSA. For the CDR3, the DNA is TGTGCCAGCAGCTTAGTAGTTAGCTTGGGTGAGCAGTTCTTC. Translated: CASSLVVSLGEQFF.

This chain joins TRBV28 and TRBJ1-6; no reliable D call. CDR1 is MDHEN and CDR2 is SYDVKM in the germline V gene. Trimming took 6 bases from V and 0 from J, leaving 12 bases between them. The CDR3 runs 16 residues. CDR3 sequence reads: CASSYIESSYNSPLHF. The CDR3 nucleotides read TGTGCCAGCAGCTACATAGAGAGCTCCTATAATTCACCCCTCCACTTT.

The rearrangement uses TRBV5-8 and TRBJ1-1; no clear D gene. V gave up 5 bases and J gave up 4 bases, with 18 bases separating them. CDR1 is SGHTS and CDR2 is YDEGEE in the germline V gene. The CDR3 contains 15 residues. Here the CDR3 DNA reads TGTGCCAGCAGGGAGACCCCGCGAAGCGGCACTGAAGCTTTCTTT. It translates to CASRETPRSGTEAFF.

The CDR3 nucleotides are TGTGCCAGCAGCTTGGTAGGACAGAGGGGGCACGAGCAGTACTTC. Its protein is CASSLVGQRGHEQYF. The chain recombines TRBV5-4 with TRBJ2-7, with TRBD1 matching 7 bases. V lost 0 bases, J lost 5 bases, and 8 bases stayed unmatched. Germline CDR1 is SGHNT and CDR2 is YYREEE (reference sequence). The CDR3 is 15 amino acids. Full variable domain (remainder filled in from reference TRBV5-4 and TRBJ2-7): ETGVTQSPTHLIKTRGQQVTLRCSSQSGHNTVSWYQQALGQGPQFIFQYYREEENGRGNFPPRFSGLQFPNYSSELNVNALELDDSALYLCASSLVGQRGHEQYFGPGTRLTVT.

This chain links TRBV2 with TRBJ2-1; 11 nucleotides agree with TRBD1. V was clipped by 6 bases and J by 8 bases; unmatched bases: 6. Germline values: CDR1 SNHLY, CDR2 FYNNEI. The CDR3 totals 14 residues. CDR3 amino acids: CASRKGTGGDEQFF. For the CDR3, the DNA is TGTGCCAGCAGGAAGGGGACAGGGGGGGATGAGCAGTTCTTC.

The chain joins TRBV19 to TRBJ2-5; D might be TRBD1 (6 bases). The CDR3 runs to 14 residues. Germline V gene sequence: CDR1 LNHDA, CDR2 SQIVND (reference sequence). The V end lost 5 bases, the J end lost 9 bases, and 19 bases lay between the germline ends. As DNA, the CDR3 is TGTGCCAGTAGTGTCGACGGGGAGAGGGGGTCCCAGTACTTC. Translating it yields CASSVDGERGSQYF.

This chain links TRBV18 with TRBJ2-2, with TRBD1 matching over 9 bases. CDR3 length: 18 residues. Germline CDR1 and CDR2: KGHSH and LQKENI. Trimming cost V 1 base and J 0 bases; bases outside gene matches: 6. The CDR3 loop is CASSPLPGQGANTGELFF. CDR3 bases: TGTGCCAGCTCACCACTCCCGGGACAGGGCGCGAACACCGGGGAGCTGTTTTTT.

The chain couples TRBV27 to TRBJ2-1; 13 bases agree with TRBD2. This CDR3 contains 16 residues. V dropped 8 bases and J dropped 10; count of bases not matched to a gene: 14. Germline V CDR1 and CDR2: MNHEY, SMNVEV (reference sequence). The CDR3 region is CASGAPGLAGPREQFF. The CDR3 bases are TGTGCCAGCGGCGCACCGGGACTAGCGGGACCCAGGGAGCAGTTCTTC.

This clone was counted a few times. The chain joins TRBV12-3 or TRBV12-4 to TRBJ2-3; D possibly corresponds to TRBD1 (5 bases). The CDR3 spans 11 residues. V dropped 5 bases and J dropped 5 bases, with 5 bases sitting between them. The CDR3 loop is CASSQGDTQYF. The CDR3 DNA reads as TGTGCCAGCAGTCAGGGAGATACGCAGTATTTT.

V and J are TRBV3-1 (or the pseudogene TRBV3-2) and TRBJ2-1; no definite D call. Per the germline V gene, CDR1 is LGHDT and CDR2 is YNNKEL (reference sequence). This CDR3 is 15 amino acids long. V lost 4 bases, J lost 9 bases, and 19 bases lay in between. CDR3 DNA sequence: TGTGCCAGCAGCCGAGAAGTCCGGGCCGCGAGTGAGCAGTTCTTC. Its protein product is CASSREVRAASEQFF.

This chain connects TRBV18 to TRBJ2-1, with 7 nucleotides matching TRBD1. V shed 4 bases and J 1 base; nucleotides not matched to a gene: 10. From germline, CDR1 is KGHSH and CDR2 LQKENI. The CDR3 totals 17 residues. In DNA, the CDR3 is TGTGCCAGCTCACAGACGACAGGGTGGTCGTCCTACAATGAGCAGTTCTTC. Its protein is CASSQTTGWSSYNEQFF.

This clone occurred once. The chain joins TRBV14 to TRBJ1-1, with D perhaps matching TRBD1 (5 bases). The CDR3 is 13 residues long. CDR1 and CDR2 (germline): SGHDN, FVKESK. V was trimmed by 2 bases and J by 7 bases, leaving 11 bases between them. CDR3 residues: CASSQMSGSEAFF. In DNA form, the CDR3 reads TGTGCCAGCAGCCAAATGTCAGGGAGTGAAGCTTTCTTT.

V and J are TRBV15 and TRBJ2-2, with TRBD1 matching 8 bases. The CDR3 loop spans 15 amino acids. The germline V gene encodes CDR1 LNHNV and CDR2 YYDKDF (reference sequence). With V trimmed by 6 bases and J by 7 bases, 10 bases remained unmatched. Here the CDR3 DNA reads TGTGCCACCAGTCCTAAGACAGGGGAGGTCGGGGAGCTGTTTTTT. This encodes CATSPKTGEVGELFF.

In its sample, this clone was seen once. This chain connects TRBV5-5 to TRBJ1-5, with a weak D call TRBD1 (6 bases). The V gene's germline CDR1 is SGHKS and CDR2 YYEKEE (reference sequence). V lost 4 bases and J lost 3, with 26 bases in between. The CDR3 has 19 residues. CDR3 sequence (DNA): TGTGCCAGCAGCCCTCTCCGGGACAAAGCCGAAAATTACAATCAGCCCCAGCATTTT. Translated: CASSPLRDKAENYNQPQHF.

This chain joins TRBV6-5 and TRBJ1-2; no definite D call. The CDR3 totals 15 residues. Germline CDR1 reads MNHEY; CDR2 reads SVGAGI. Trimming took off 6 bases at V and 3 bases at J, with 17 bases between the two ends. Here the CDR3 DNA reads TGTGCCAGCAGGGAGGAACGGGCTTGGTACTATGGCTACACCTTC. It encodes CASREERAWYYGYTF.

This rearrangement joins TRBV7-2 to TRBJ2-1; D perhaps matches TRBD2 (6 bases). This CDR3 has 15 residues. The germline V gene encodes CDR1 SGHTA and CDR2 FQGNSA. V was cut by 5 bases and J by 6 bases, with 17 bases left in between. The CDR3 reads CASSPRLVLGNEQFF. In DNA form, the CDR3 reads TGTGCCAGCAGCCCCCGACTAGTATTAGGCAATGAGCAGTTCTTC.